These T cell receptor beta chains were read from a single sample in a study of T cell clonotyping in hematopoietic cell transplantation. Clones were read by immunoSEQ multiplex PCR, and TCRdb kept only the in-frame ones, dropping some. The sample gives 6,000 to 7,000 clones, 77% of which show up once; about 33% is in the top ten. Here the sequenced sample was PBMCs, taken 100 days after allogeneic stem cell transplant. The receptors were gathered from a female patient aged 25-40 years who had an allogeneic stem cell transplant, so the T cells may come from the graft donor. Some clones in this sample may be carry-over from other donors' samples. The CDR3 runs from the conserved cysteine through the conserved F or W. A D gene is named only where the DNA matches it firmly. Clone sizes are given selectively: once, few, many, or a class where the clone is expanded.

V	size	J	D	DNA	CDR3
TRBV4-1	-	TRBJ2-7	TRBD2	TGCGCCAGCAGCCAAGGGGCGGGGGGCTACGAGCAGTACTTC	CASSQGAGGYEQYF
TRBV25-1	-	TRBJ1-2	TRBD1	TGTGCCAGCAGTGAAAGGGGGCTAAGGGGACAGGGAGGCTCTGGCTACACCTTC	CASSERGLRGQGGSGYTF
TRBV5-1	few	TRBJ1-3	TRBD1	TGCGCCAGCAGTTTGAAACCGGGACAGATAGACTCTGGAAACACCATATATTTT	CASSLKPGQIDSGNTIYF
TRBV7-3	-	TRBJ1-1	-	TGTGCCAGCAGCTTGGACATGAACACTGAAGCTTTCTTT	CASSLDMNTEAFF
TRBV6-6	medium-sized	TRBJ1-2	-	TGTGCCAGCAGGGAGTATGGCTACACCTTC	CASREYGYTF
TRBV29-1	-	TRBJ2-7	TRBD2	TGCAGCGTTGAAGATCCAGAGGATGAACTAGCGCCCTACGAGCAGTACTTC	CSVEDPEDELAPYEQYF
TRBV10-2	-	TRBJ2-7	-	TGCGCCAGCGACTCTGGGTTAGAGCAGTACTTC	CASDSGLEQYF
TRBV7-2	-	TRBJ1-1	-	TGTGCCAGCAGCTTAGGCCCGGCAGCTTTCTTT	CASSLGPAAFF
TRBV9	-	TRBJ1-1	-	TGTGCCAGCAGCGTAGGAGGGGGGTCAGGGTGGAACACTGAAGCTTTCTTT	CASSVGGGSGWNTEAFF
TRBV29-1	-	TRBJ2-7	-	TGCAGCGTTGGGCAGGTACCCTACGAGCAGTACTTC	CSVGQVPYEQYF
TRBV27	-	TRBJ2-5	-	TGTGCCAGACGATCGAAACCGAGGGAGACCCAGTACTTC	CARRSKPRETQYF
TRBV18	-	TRBJ1-5	-	TGTGCCAGCTCACCACGGGAGGGGGTAGACGGCAATCAGCCCCAGCATTTT	CASSPREGVDGNQPQHF
TRBV30	-	TRBJ1-5	TRBD1	TGTGCCTGGAGCCCCGACAGGGACCCAGCTGGGCAGCCCCAGCATTTT	CAWSPDRDPAGQPQHF
TRBV30	-	TRBJ2-7	TRBD1	TGTGCCTGGAGTGGACAGGGGGCGGGCGAGCAGTACTTC	CAWSGQGAGEQYF
TRBV5-1	-	TRBJ2-7	TRBD1	TGCGCCAGCAGCCACCCGGGACAGGGGGCCGAGCAGTACTTC	CASSHPGQGAEQYF
TRBV20-1	-	TRBJ1-2	-	TGCAGTGCTAGTCTTCAGCTAGGGTACACCTTC	CSASLQLGYTF
TRBV10-3	-	TRBJ1-2	-	TGTGCCATCAGTGAGCCGTCAAGCGCAGGGGCCTCTAACTATGGCTACACCTTC	CAISEPSSAGASNYGYTF
TRBV5-1	-	TRBJ2-5	-	TGCGCCAGCAGCTTGGGCTTGTACGGACAAGAGACCCAGTACTTC	CASSLGLYGQETQYF
TRBV12-5	-	TRBJ1-1	TRBD1	TGTGCTAGTGGACCTATGCGTATCTCCGGGACAGGGGGCTATACTGAAGCTTTCTTT	CASGPMRISGTGGYTEAFF
TRBV12-5	few	TRBJ2-5	TRBD2	TGTGCTAGTGGACTAGCGGGGGTTAAGGAGACCCAGTACTTC	CASGLAGVKETQYF
TRBV4-1	-	TRBJ1-2	-	TGCGCCAGCAGCCAATTTCCCGGGACAAACTATGGCTACACCTTC	CASSQFPGTNYGYTF
TRBV5-4	-	TRBJ2-2	TRBD2	TGTGCCAGCAGCTTGGGACTAGCGGGGGGGAACACCGGGGAGCTGTTTTTT	CASSLGLAGGNTGELFF
TRBV5-1	few	TRBJ2-2	TRBD2	TGCGCCAGCCGGTTAGCGGGGGGGAACACCGGGGAGCTGTTTTTT	CASRLAGGNTGELFF
TRBV4-1	few	TRBJ2-7	TRBD2	TGCGCCAGCAGCCAAGTTCTCCTATACAGGCGGGGGGAAGTGCGGGAGCAGTACTTC	CASSQVLLYRRGEVREQYF
TRBV5-1	large	TRBJ2-7	-	TGCGCCAGCAGTTGGGACAAGGCCTACGAGCAGTACTTC	CASSWDKAYEQYF
TRBV30	-	TRBJ2-7	-	TGTGCCTGGAGTGTACGGGCCAGGGGACCCTACGAGCAGTACTTC	CAWSVRARGPYEQYF
TRBV6-6	-	TRBJ1-1	-	TGTGCCAGCAGTCGGAGGACTGAAGCTTTCTTT	CASSRRTEAFF
TRBV4-2	-	TRBJ2-2	TRBD1	TGTGCCAGCAGCCAAGAAGTAGGACAGGGGCACGGGGAGCTGTTTTTT	CASSQEVGQGHGELFF
TRBV7-2	-	TRBJ1-2	-	TGTGCCAGCAGCTTGGGGAGGGATGGCTACACCTTC	CASSLGRDGYTF
TRBV5-6	-	TRBJ2-7	-	TGTGCCAGCAGCTTGTTAGGGTGGGGATCCTACGAGCAGTACTTC	CASSLLGWGSYEQYF
TRBV5-6	-	TRBJ2-5	-	TGTGCCAGCAGCTTGGTCCGCTGGGAGGAGACCCAGTACTTC	CASSLVRWEETQYF
TRBV29-1	-	TRBJ2-1	TRBD1	TGCAGCGTTGAAGGGGCGCTTGGGACAGTCTACAATGAGCAGTTCTTC	CSVEGALGTVYNEQFF
TRBV15	few	TRBJ2-6	TRBD2	TGTGCCACCAGCATAGCGGGGGCCTCTGGGGCCAACGTCCTGACTTTC	CATSIAGASGANVLTF
TRBV9	-	TRBJ1-2	TRBD1	TGTGCCAGCAGCGGCCGGACAGGGTGGGTCTACACCTTC	CASSGRTGWVYTF
TRBV29-1	-	TRBJ2-7	-	TGCAGCGCATACACAGCGAGCTCCTACGAGCAGTACTTC	CSAYTASSYEQYF
TRBV30	-	TRBJ1-5	-	TGTGCCTGGACCGGGGACGGCAATCAGCCCCAGCATTTT	CAWTGDGNQPQHF
TRBV18	-	TRBJ2-5	-	TGTGCCAGCTCACCTATGGGTGAGACCCAGTACTTC	CASSPMGETQYF
TRBV5-8	once	TRBJ1-5	-	TGTGCCAGCAGCTTTCTACTCCTTCGCGGACAGAGACATAGCAATCAGCCCCAGCATTTT	CASSFLLLRGQRHSNQPQHF
TRBV5-4	-	TRBJ2-7	TRBD2	TGTGCCAGCAGCTTGAGACTAGCGGGAGACGAGCAGTACTTC	CASSLRLAGDEQYF
TRBV11-3	-	TRBJ1-1	-	TGTGCCAGCAGCCGACTAAATGAAGCTTTCTTT	CASSRLNEAFF
TRBV5-1	few	TRBJ2-5	TRBD2	TGCGCCAGCACTCTCGGCGGGGGGGCCCAAGAGACCCAGTACTTC	CASTLGGGAQETQYF
TRBV4-3	-	TRBJ1-3	TRBD1	TGCGCCAGCAGCCTCACAGGGGCTGGAAACACCATATATTTT	CASSLTGAGNTIYF
TRBV7-1	once	TRBJ1-3	-	TGTGCCACCACTCTTGGGCCAGGAAACACCATATATTTT	CATTLGPGNTIYF
TRBV10-3	-	TRBJ1-1	-	TGTGCCATCAGTCCCCAACAGGGCACGAACACTGAAGCTTTCTTT	CAISPQQGTNTEAFF
TRBV29-1	-	TRBJ2-7	-	TGCAGCGTTGAAGTGGGGCCCGAGCAGTACTTC	CSVEVGPEQYF
TRBV5-6	few	TRBJ1-1	-	TGTGCCAGCGCCCCCTGGGGTCCCACTGAAGCTTTCTTT	CASAPWGPTEAFF
TRBV11-3	-	TRBJ1-1	TRBD1	TGTGCCAGCAGCCGCGGGACAGGGGACCGGAGCACTGAAGCTTTCTTT	CASSRGTGDRSTEAFF
TRBV30	medium-sized	TRBJ1-1	-	TGTGCCTGGATTTTAAACACTGAAGCTTTCTTT	CAWILNTEAFF
TRBV30	-	TRBJ1-5	TRBD1	TGTGCCTGGAGTGCGGGACAGACAAATCAGCCCCAGCATTTT	CAWSAGQTNQPQHF
TRBV5-1	-	TRBJ2-1	TRBD1	TGCGCCAGCAGCTTGGGAGGGACAGGTTACAATGAGCAGTTCTTC	CASSLGGTGYNEQFF
TRBV7-2	few	TRBJ1-2	-	TGTGCCAGCAGCTTGAAAGTCCCGGGGGCGGGGGGCGCCGGTGGCTACACCTTC	CASSLKVPGAGGAGGYTF
TRBV6-5	once	TRBJ1-1	-	TGTGCCAGCAGCCCTACGGGCTCCCCTCGAGCTTTCTTT	CASSPTGSPRAFF
TRBV4-1	-	TRBJ1-5	-	TGCGCCAGCAGCCAAGGCCTTGGGGGTTTAAATCAGCCCCAGCATTTT	CASSQGLGGLNQPQHF
TRBV29-1	-	TRBJ1-1	-	TGCAGCGGTTCCCGGCTTGAAGCTTTCTTT	CSGSRLEAFF
TRBV29-1	-	TRBJ1-2	-	TGCAGCGTCGGGGACGGATATGGCTACACCTTC	CSVGDGYGYTF
TRBV7-2	-	TRBJ1-1	-	TGTGCCAGCAGCTTGGGGTGGGCAGGGAACACTGAAGCTTTCTTT	CASSLGWAGNTEAFF